This T cell receptor beta chain was identified during a study of blood T cell repertoires in COVID-19. The repertoire was sequenced with immunoSEQ multiplex PCR; TCRdb's copy has only in-frame clones and lacks some. The profile covers some 500,000 clones, with 88% appearing a single time and approximately 1.8% taken by the ten largest. V trimming: 5 bases; J trimming: 1 base; junction bases outside the gene matches: 10. The CDR3 spans 16 residues. The germline V gene has CDR1 LNHDA and CDR2 SQIVND (reference sequence). This receptor was taken from a woman aged 40-49 years who had recovered from COVID-19. Specimen: PBMCs or T cells enriched from blood (not recorded which). The J gene is TRBJ2-5, the V gene TRBV19; 7 bases fit TRBD1. This CDR3 reads CASSLTTGTVQETQYF. CDR3 DNA: TGTGCCAGTAGTCTAACTACGGGGACAGTCCAAGAGACCCAGTACTTC. Drawing the rest from reference TRBV19 and TRBJ2-5, the complete variable domain is DGGITQSPKYLFRKEGQNVTLSCEQNLNHDAMYWYRQDPGQGLRLIYYSQIVNDFQKGDIAEGYSVSREKKESFPLTVTSAQKNPTAFYLCASSLTTGTVQETQYFGPGTRLLVL.